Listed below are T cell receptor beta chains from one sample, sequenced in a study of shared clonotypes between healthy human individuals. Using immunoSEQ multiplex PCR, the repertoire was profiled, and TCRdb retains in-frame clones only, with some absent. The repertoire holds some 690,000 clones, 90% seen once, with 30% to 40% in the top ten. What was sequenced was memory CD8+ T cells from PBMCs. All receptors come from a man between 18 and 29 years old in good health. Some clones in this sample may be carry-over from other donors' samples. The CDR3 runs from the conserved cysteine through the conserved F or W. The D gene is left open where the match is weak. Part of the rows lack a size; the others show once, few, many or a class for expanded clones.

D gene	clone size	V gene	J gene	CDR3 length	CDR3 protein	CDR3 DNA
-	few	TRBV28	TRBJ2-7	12	CASSLFAYEQYF	TGTGCCAGCAGTTTATTCGCCTACGAGCAGTACTTC
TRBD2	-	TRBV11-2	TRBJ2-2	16	CASSRISGRGVGELFF	TGTGCCAGCAGCCGGATCAGCGGGAGGGGGGTCGGGGAGCTGTTTTTT
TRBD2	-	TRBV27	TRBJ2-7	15	CASSVAGRSSYEQYF	TGTGCCAGCAGCGTAGCGGGACGGAGCTCCTACGAGCAGTACTTC
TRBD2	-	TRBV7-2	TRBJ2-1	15	CASSSPREPDNEQFF	TGTGCCAGCAGTTCCCCGCGGGAGCCCGACAATGAGCAGTTCTTC
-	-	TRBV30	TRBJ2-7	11	CAWSVAYEQYF	TGTGCCTGGAGTGTAGCCTACGAGCAGTACTTC
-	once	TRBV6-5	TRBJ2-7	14	CASSLGGIIDEQYF	TGTGCCAGCAGTTTAGGCGGGATAATCGACGAGCAGTACTTC
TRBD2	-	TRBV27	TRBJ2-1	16	CASSLLAGASYNEQFF	TGTGCCAGCAGTTTATTAGCGGGGGCCTCCTACAATGAGCAGTTCTTC
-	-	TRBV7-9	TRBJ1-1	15	CASSPNRNKFTEAFF	TGTGCCAGCAGCCCAAACCGAAACAAATTTACTGAAGCTTTCTTT
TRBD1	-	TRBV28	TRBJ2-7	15	CASSYPRQGINEQYF	TGTGCCAGCAGTTACCCGCGACAGGGGATCAACGAGCAGTACTTC
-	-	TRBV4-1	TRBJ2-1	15	CASSQGTRPIDEQFF	TGCGCCAGCAGCCAAGGGACCCGACCTATTGATGAGCAGTTCTTC
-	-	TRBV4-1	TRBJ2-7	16	CASSQGSGPAFYEQYF	TGCGCCAGCAGCCAAGGGTCAGGGCCAGCCTTCTACGAGCAGTACTTC
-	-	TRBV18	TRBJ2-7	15	CASSPPAGTDYEQYF	TGTGCCAGCTCACCCCCAGCCGGGACCGACTACGAGCAGTACTTC
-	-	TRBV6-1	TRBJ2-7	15	CASSEAVMGLDEQYF	TGTGCCAGCAGTGAAGCTGTAATGGGGCTGGACGAGCAGTACTTC
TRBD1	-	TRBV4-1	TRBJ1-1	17	CASSPNPGTGPGTEAFF	TGCGCCAGCAGCCCGAACCCCGGGACAGGCCCTGGCACTGAAGCTTTCTTT
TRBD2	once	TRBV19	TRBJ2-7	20	CASSTKPGLAGGASNDEQYF	TGTGCCAGTAGTACAAAGCCGGGACTAGCGGGAGGGGCTAGTAATGACGAGCAGTACTTC
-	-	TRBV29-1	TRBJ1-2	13	CSVEARDNHGYTF	TGCAGCGTTGAAGCTAGGGACAATCATGGCTACACCTTC
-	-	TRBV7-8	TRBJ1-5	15	CASTLLLEGGSPQHF	TGTGCCAGCACCCTGCTGTTGGAGGGCGGTTCGCCCCAGCATTTT
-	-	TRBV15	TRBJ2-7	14	CATGGTQAAYEQYF	TGTGCCACCGGGGGCACTCAGGCAGCCTACGAGCAGTACTTC
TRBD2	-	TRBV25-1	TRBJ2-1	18	CASSDGRTSGSSYNEQFF	TGTGCCAGCAGTGACGGCCGGACTAGCGGGAGCTCCTACAATGAGCAGTTCTTC
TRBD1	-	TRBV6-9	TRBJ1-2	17	CASSYSMGQRYNYGYTF	TGTGCCAGCAGTTATTCGATGGGACAGCGATATAACTATGGCTACACCTTC